This passage covers 2 T cell receptor beta chains from one sample sequenced in a study of T cell responses to AZD1222 COVID-19 vaccine. The assay was immunoSEQ multiplex PCR, and TCRdb's table has in-frame clones only and misses some. Here the sample spans approximately 97,000 clones, 86% being singletons. Material: peripheral blood, obtained on day 0 of AZD1222 vaccination. These receptors came from an adult in good health.

The V and J genes are TRBV2 and TRBJ1-4, with a weak D call TRBD1 (5 bases). The CDR3 extends over 14 amino acids. V was pared by 6 bases and J by 7 bases, with 15 bases between. Germline V gene sequence: CDR1 SNHLY, CDR2 FYNNEI. The CDR3 sequence is CASSGNRDSEKLFF. CDR3 coding DNA: TGTGCCAGCAGCGGGAACCGGGACTCTGAAAAACTGTTTTTT.

The genes are TRBV11-2 and TRBJ2-1; 11 bases align to TRBD2. Germline loops: CDR1 SGHAT, CDR2 FQNNGV. The CDR3 spans 15 residues. J gave up 8 bases and V 8 bases, and 11 bases lay outside the gene matches. CDR3 region: CASGRSGRALYEQFF. For the CDR3, the DNA is TGTGCCAGCGGACGTAGCGGGAGGGCCCTCTATGAGCAGTTCTTC.